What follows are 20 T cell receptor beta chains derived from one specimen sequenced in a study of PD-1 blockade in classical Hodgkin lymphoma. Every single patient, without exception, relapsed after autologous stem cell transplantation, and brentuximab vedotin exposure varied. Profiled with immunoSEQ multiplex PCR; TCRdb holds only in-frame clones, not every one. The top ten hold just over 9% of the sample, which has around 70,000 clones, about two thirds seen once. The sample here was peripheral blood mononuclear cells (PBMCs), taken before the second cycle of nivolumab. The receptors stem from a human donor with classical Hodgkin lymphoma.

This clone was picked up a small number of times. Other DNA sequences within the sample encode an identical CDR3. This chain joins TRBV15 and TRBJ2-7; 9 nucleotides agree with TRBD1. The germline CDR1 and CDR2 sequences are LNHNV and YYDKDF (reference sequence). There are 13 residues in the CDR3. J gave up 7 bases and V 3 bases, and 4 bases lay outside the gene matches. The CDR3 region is CATSRDRGREQYF. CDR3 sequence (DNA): TGTGCCACCAGCAGGGACAGGGGAAGGGAGCAGTACTTC.

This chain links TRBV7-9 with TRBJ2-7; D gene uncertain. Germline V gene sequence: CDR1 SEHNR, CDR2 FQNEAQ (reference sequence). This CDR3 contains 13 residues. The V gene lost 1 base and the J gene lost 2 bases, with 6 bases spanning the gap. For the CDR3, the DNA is TGTGCCAGCAGCTTAGGGTCTACCTACGAGCAGTACTTC. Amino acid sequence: CASSLGSTYEQYF.

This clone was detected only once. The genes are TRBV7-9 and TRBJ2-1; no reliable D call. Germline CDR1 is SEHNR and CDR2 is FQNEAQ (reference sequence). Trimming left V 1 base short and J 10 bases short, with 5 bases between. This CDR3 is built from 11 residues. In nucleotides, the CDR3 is TGTGCCAGCAGCTTAGACCTGGAGCAGTTCTTC. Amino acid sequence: CASSLDLEQFF.

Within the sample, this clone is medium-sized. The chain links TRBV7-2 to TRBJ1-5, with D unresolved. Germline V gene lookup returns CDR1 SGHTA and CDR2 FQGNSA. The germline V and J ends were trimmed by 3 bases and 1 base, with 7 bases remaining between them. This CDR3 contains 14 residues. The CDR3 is CASSFQRSNQPQHF. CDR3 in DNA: TGTGCCAGCAGCTTCCAACGGAGCAATCAGCCCCAGCATTTT.

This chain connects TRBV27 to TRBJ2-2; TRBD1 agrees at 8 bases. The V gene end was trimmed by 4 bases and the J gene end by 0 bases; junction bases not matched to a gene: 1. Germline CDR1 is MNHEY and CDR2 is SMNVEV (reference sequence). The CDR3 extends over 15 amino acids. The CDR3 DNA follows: TGTGCCAGCAGTTGGGGACAGGCGAACACCGGGGAGCTGTTTTTT. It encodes CASSWGQANTGELFF.

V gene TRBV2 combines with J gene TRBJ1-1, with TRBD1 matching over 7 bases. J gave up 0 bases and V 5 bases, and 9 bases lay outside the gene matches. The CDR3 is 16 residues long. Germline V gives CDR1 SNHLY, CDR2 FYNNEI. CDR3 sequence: CASSFGTAGMNTEAFF. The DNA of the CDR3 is TGTGCCAGCAGTTTCGGGACAGCGGGGATGAACACTGAAGCTTTCTTT.

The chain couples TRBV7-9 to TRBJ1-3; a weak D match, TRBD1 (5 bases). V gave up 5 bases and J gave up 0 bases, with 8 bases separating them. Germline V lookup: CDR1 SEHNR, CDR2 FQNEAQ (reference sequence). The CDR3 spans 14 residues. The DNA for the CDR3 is TGTGCCAGCAGCCTACAGGTCTCTGGAAACACCATATATTTT. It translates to CASSLQVSGNTIYF. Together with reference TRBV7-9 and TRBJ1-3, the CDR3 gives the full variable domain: DTGVSQNPRHKITKRGQNVTFRCDPISEHNRLYWYRQTLGQGPEFLTYFQNEAQLEKSRLLSDRFSAERPKGSFSTLEIQRTEQGDSAMYLCASSLQVSGNTIYFGEGSWLTVV.

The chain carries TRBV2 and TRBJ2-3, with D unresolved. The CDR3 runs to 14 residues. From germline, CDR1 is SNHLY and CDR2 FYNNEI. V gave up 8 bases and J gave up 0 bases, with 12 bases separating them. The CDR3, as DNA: TGTGCCAGCCTCCTAATGGGGAGCACAGATACGCAGTATTTT. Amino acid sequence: CASLLMGSTDTQYF.

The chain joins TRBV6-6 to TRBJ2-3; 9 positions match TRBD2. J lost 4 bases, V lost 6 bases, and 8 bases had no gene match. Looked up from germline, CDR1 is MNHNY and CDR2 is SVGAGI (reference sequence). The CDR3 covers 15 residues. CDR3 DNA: TGTGCCAGCAGCAAACTAGCGGGTATTGCAGATACGCAGTATTTT. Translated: CASSKLAGIADTQYF.

CDR3 DNA: TGTGCCAGCAGCGCCCCCGAGCGGGGGTATAGCACAGATACGCAGTATTTT. Residues: CASSAPERGYSTDTQYF. V gene TRBV9 combines with J gene TRBJ2-3, with 8 bases that match TRBD2. Trimming cost V 3 bases and J 0 bases; bases outside gene matches: 9. The CDR3 is 17 residues long. Germline values: CDR1 SGDLS, CDR2 YYNGEE.

CDR3 sequence: CASRFIGQGPGNTIYF. The CDR3 coding sequence is TGTGCAAGTCGCTTCATCGGACAGGGTCCTGGAAACACCATATATTTT. This rearrangement joins TRBV12-2 to TRBJ1-3; the D call in the table, TRBD1, was not verified against the DNA. TRBV12-2 counts as a pseudogene. The CDR3 runs to 16 residues.

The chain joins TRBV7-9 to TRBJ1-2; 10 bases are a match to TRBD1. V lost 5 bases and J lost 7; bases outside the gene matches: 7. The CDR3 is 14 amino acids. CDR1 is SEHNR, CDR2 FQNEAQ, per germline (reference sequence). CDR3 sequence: CASSQATGGTGYTF. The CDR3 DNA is TGTGCCAGCAGCCAAGCGACAGGGGGCACTGGCTACACCTTC.

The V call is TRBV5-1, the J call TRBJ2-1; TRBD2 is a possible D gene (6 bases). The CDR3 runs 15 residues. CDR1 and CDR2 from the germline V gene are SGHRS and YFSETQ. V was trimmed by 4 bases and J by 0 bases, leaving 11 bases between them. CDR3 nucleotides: TGCGCCAGCAGCGGCGGGGTTAGCTCCTACAATGAGCAGTTCTTC. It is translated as CASSGGVSSYNEQFF.

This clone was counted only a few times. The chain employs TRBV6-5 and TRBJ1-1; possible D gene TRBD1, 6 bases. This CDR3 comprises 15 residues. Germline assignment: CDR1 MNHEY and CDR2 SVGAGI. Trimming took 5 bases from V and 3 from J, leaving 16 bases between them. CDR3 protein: CASSGRDNLDTEAFF. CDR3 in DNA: TGTGCCAGCAGTGGACGGGACAATCTGGACACTGAAGCTTTCTTT.

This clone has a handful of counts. Here the CDR3 DNA reads TGTGCCAGCAGCTTAGATCCCCCCAATGAGCAGTTCTTC. Translated, it gives CASSLDPPNEQFF. The chain couples TRBV11-3 to TRBJ2-1; D gene unclear. In germline, CDR1 is SGHNT, CDR2 YENEEA. This CDR3 region has 13 residues. Trimming shortened V by 0 bases and J by 6 bases, and 6 bases separated the two germline ends.

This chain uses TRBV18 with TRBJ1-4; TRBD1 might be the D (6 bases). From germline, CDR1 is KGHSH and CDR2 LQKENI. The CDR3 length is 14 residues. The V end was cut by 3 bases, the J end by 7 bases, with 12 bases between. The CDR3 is CASSPTGSGEKLFF. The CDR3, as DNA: TGTGCCAGCTCACCCACAGGGAGTGGTGAAAAACTGTTTTTT.

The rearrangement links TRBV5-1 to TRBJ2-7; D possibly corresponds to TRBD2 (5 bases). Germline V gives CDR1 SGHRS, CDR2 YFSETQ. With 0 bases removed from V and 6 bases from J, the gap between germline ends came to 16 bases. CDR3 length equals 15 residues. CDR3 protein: CASSLGSGIRSEQYF. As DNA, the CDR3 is TGCGCCAGCAGCTTGGGTTCGGGGATCCGCTCCGAGCAGTACTTC.

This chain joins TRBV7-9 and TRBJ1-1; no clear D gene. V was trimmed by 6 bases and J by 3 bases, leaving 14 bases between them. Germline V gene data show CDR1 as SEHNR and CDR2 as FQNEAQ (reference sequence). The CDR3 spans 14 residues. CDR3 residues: CASRPFLSDTEAFF. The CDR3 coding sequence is TGTGCCAGCAGACCGTTTCTGAGCGACACTGAAGCTTTCTTT.

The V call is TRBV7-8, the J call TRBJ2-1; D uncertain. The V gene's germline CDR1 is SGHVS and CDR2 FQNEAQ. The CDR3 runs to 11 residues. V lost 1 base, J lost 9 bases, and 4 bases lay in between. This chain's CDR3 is CASSLVPEQFF. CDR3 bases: TGTGCCAGCAGCTTAGTTCCTGAGCAGTTCTTC.

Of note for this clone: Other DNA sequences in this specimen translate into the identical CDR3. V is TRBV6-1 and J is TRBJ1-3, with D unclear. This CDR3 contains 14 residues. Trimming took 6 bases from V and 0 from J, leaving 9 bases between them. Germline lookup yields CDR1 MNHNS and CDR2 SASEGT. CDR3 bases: TGTGCCAGCAGGGCTCCAAGCTCTGGAAACACCATATATTTT. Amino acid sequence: CASRAPSSGNTIYF.